One and the same sample provided the 31 T cell receptor beta chains below, sequenced in a study of T cells after yellow fever vaccination (dated by TCRdb to about 2019). The receptor library was made with 5' RACE. The run used an Illumina NovaSeq 6000. In TCRdb, the public reads were trimmed at Q25 with fastp and aligned with MiXCR, with productive beta chains retained. All rows with the same CDR3 protein become a single entry with the most common DNA and genes. The sample table holds around 310,000 distinct CDR3 sequences, of which approximately 4.5% were seen once. Together, the top ten hold approximately 19% of the sample. The sample's treatment or condition, from its label and the paper: live attenuated yellow fever vaccine strain. The source material was PBMCs, sampled 15 days after the yellow fever booster vaccination. The receptors shown here come from a man aged 18 to 35 who received the YFV17D yellow fever vaccine.

Only a few counts were recorded for this clonotype. The genes are TRBV12-3 or TRBV12-4 and TRBJ2-2, with unresolved D. CDR3 length: 15 amino acids. The V gene lost 6 bases and the J gene lost 2 bases, with 13 bases spanning the gap. The CDR3 DNA is TGTGCCAGCAGGTTCGATTCGCAAAACACCGGGGAGCTGTTTTTT. It codes for CASRFDSQNTGELFF.

V is TRBV2 and J is TRBJ1-4; TRBD1 is a possible D gene (5 bases). The CDR3 spans 12 residues. The germline V gene has CDR1 SNHLY and CDR2 FYNNEI. The V end was cut by 5 bases, the J end by 8 bases, with 9 bases between. CDR3 DNA: TGTGCCAGCAGTTCCGAGGGGGAAAAACTGTTTTTT. Protein: CASSSEGEKLFF.

This clonotype came up a few times. The chain combines TRBV20-1 with TRBJ2-7, with 11 bases lining up with TRBD2. The CDR3 spans 14 residues. Per germline, CDR1 DFQATT and CDR2 SNEGSKA (reference sequence). V was pared by 1 base and J by 5 bases, with 4 bases of the junction left unmatched. CDR3 sequence: CSARGGSGGDEQYF. CDR3 DNA sequence: TGCAGTGCTAGAGGAGGTAGCGGGGGGGACGAGCAGTACTTC.

Only a few counts were recorded for this clonotype. The genes are TRBV7-2 and TRBJ2-7, with D possibly matching TRBD1 (5 bases). The CDR3 sequence is 12 residues long. Germline CDR1 and CDR2: SGHTA and FQGNSA. V was cut by 1 base and J by 9 bases, with 10 bases left in between. Here the CDR3 reads CASSLEGVRQYF. The CDR3 coding sequence is TGTGCCAGCAGCTTAGAAGGGGTTCGGCAGTACTTC.

The V call is TRBV29-1, the J call TRBJ2-2; TRBD1 matches 8 bases. CDR1 is SQVTM and CDR2 is ANQGSEA in the germline V gene. The length of the CDR3 is 15 residues. Trimming at V came to 3 bases and at J to 0 bases, leaving 3 bases not matched to a gene. The CDR3 sequence: CSVDGQGSNTGELFF. DNA of the CDR3: TGCAGCGTTGATGGACAGGGATCGAACACCGGGGAGCTGTTTTTT.

There are a few counts of this clonotype. This rearrangement joins TRBV18 to TRBJ2-2; D unclear. Germline-derived CDR1 and CDR2 are KGHSH and LQKENI. The germline V and J ends were trimmed by 5 bases and 4 bases, with 17 bases remaining between them. The length of the CDR3 is 16 residues. CDR3 sequence reads: CASSDFLGRFTGELFF. For the CDR3, the DNA is TGTGCCAGCTCAGACTTTCTAGGACGATTCACCGGGGAGCTGTTTTTT.

Many counts were recorded for this clonotype. The rearrangement uses TRBV20-1 and TRBJ2-5; a weak D match, TRBD1 (6 bases). CDR3 size: 14 residues. Germline assignment: CDR1 DFQATT and CDR2 SNEGSKA (reference sequence). The V end was cut by 0 bases, the J end by 5 bases, with 13 bases between. CDR3 nucleotides: TGCAGTGCTAGAGATCCCGTACAGGGCGAGACCCAGTACTTC. Protein: CSARDPVQGETQYF.

The gene calls are TRBV20-1 and TRBJ2-3; 11 nucleotides line up with TRBD2. The CDR3 is 19 amino acids. V lost 2 bases and J lost 0; bases outside the gene matches: 13. CDR1 and CDR2 from the germline V gene are DFQATT and SNEGSKA (reference sequence). The DNA for the CDR3 is TGCAGTGCTAGACCGCCACCCGGCGGGACTAGCGGTAGCACAGATACGCAGTATTTT. This gives the protein CSARPPPGGTSGSTDTQYF.

This clonotype was observed at least ten times. One end of the junction fails to match germline, which may point to a read error. The rearrangement joins TRBV5-1 to TRBJ2-5, with TRBD2 matching over 7 bases. The germline gives CDR1 SGHRS, CDR2 YFSETQ. This CDR3 has 13 amino acids. The DNA of the CDR3 is TGTGCCAGCAGTCTGGGGGGGGGAGAGACCCAGTACTTC. Translated, it gives CASSLGGGETQYF.

This clonotype occurred many times. J is TRBJ2-2 and V is TRBV11-2, with TRBD1 identical over 9 bases. CDR3 length: 16 residues. Germline-derived CDR1 and CDR2 are SGHAT and FQNNGV. Trimming at V came to 5 bases and at J to 4 bases, leaving 8 bases not matched to a gene. Here the CDR3 reads CASSKTGQGSTGELFF. The CDR3 nucleotides are TGTGCCAGCAGCAAAACTGGACAGGGGAGCACCGGGGAGCTGTTTTTT. Full variable domain (outside the CDR3, taken from reference TRBV11-2 and TRBJ2-2): EAGVAQSPRYKIIEKRQSVAFWCNPISGHATLYWYQQILGQGPKLLIQFQNNGVVDDSQLPKDRFSAERLKGVDSTLKIQPAKLEDSAVYLCASSKTGQGSTGELFFGEGSRLTVL.

This clonotype was seen a handful of times. This chain links TRBV7-6 with TRBJ2-2, with 10 positions matching TRBD1. The CDR3 consists of 16 residues. V lost 5 bases to trimming and J lost 6 bases; unmatched junction nucleotides: 9. The germline gives CDR1 SGHVS, CDR2 FNYEAQ. CDR3 nucleotides: TGTGCCAGCAGCCTCCCGGACAGGGGGATCGCCGGGGAGCTGTTTTTT. It is translated as CASSLPDRGIAGELFF.

The chain has TRBV6-6 and TRBJ2-5, with TRBD2 identical over 8 bases. Trimming took 1 base from V and 5 from J; bases not matched to a gene: 9. The CDR3 extends over 16 amino acids. Germline values: CDR1 MNHNY, CDR2 SVGAGI (reference sequence). CDR3 in amino acids: CASSYFTERGTETQYF. For the CDR3, the DNA is TGTGCCAGCAGTTACTTCACGGAGCGGGGGACGGAGACCCAGTACTTC.

This clonotype was seen at least ten times. CDR3 nucleotides: TGCGCCAGCAGCTCTCAGGGCTCTGAAGCTTTCTTT. It yields the protein CASSSQGSEAFF. V gene TRBV5-1 combines with J gene TRBJ1-1, with D maybe TRBD1 (5 bases). CDR1 is SGHRS, CDR2 YFSETQ, per germline. V was cut by 3 bases and J by 6 bases, with 9 bases left in between. CDR3 length: 12 residues. The whole variable domain, filled in from reference TRBV5-1 and TRBJ1-1, reads KAGVTQTPRYLIKTRGQQVTLSCSPISGHRSVSWYQQTPGQGLQFLFEYFSETQRNKGNFPGRFSGRQFSNSRSEMNVSTLELGDSALYLCASSSQGSEAFFGQGTRLTVV.

The chain carries TRBV5-1 and TRBJ2-3; D is possibly TRBD1 (6 bases). Germline V CDR1 and CDR2: SGHRS, YFSETQ. Between the trimmed V and J ends, which lost 3 bases and 3 bases, there was a span of 11 bases. CDR3 size: 14 residues. This chain's CDR3 is CASSYGQLTDTQYF. The DNA of the CDR3 is TGCGCCAGCAGCTACGGACAGCTAACAGATACGCAGTATTTT.

CDR3 nucleotide sequence: TGTGCCAGCAGCCCGGACACAGCTGAAGCTTTCTTT. Translated: CASSPDTAEAFF. The chain recombines TRBV6-2 or TRBV6-3 with TRBJ1-1, with D tentatively TRBD1 (5 bases). Trimming shortened V by 6 bases and J by 6 bases, and 11 bases separated the two germline ends. The CDR3 runs to 12 residues. CDR1 MNHEY and CDR2 SVGEGT come from the germline V gene.

V gene TRBV7-9 combines with J gene TRBJ2-1; D is uncertain. This CDR3 has 13 amino acids. V dropped 5 bases and J dropped 7 bases, with 12 bases sitting between them. CDR1 SEHNR and CDR2 FQNEAQ come from the germline V gene (reference sequence). CDR3 amino acids: CASSPNHGNEQFF. CDR3 DNA: TGTGCCAGCAGCCCAAATCATGGGAATGAGCAGTTCTTC. Drawing the rest from reference TRBV7-9 and TRBJ2-1, the complete variable domain is DTGVSQNPRHKITKRGQNVTFRCDPISEHNRLYWYRQTLGQGPEFLTYFQNEAQLEKSRLLSDRFSAERPKGSFSTLEIQRTEQGDSAMYLCASSPNHGNEQFFGPGTRLTVL.

The chain uses TRBV21-1 and TRBJ2-7. TRBV21-1 is designated a pseudogene. The CDR3 covers 14 residues. The DNA of the CDR3 is TGTGCCAGCAGCAAAGTCCGCCGCTCCTACGAGCAGTACGTC. This translates into CASSKVRRSYEQYV.

This clonotype was recorded at least ten times. This chain joins TRBV5-1 and TRBJ2-7; TRBD1 agrees at 10 bases. The length of the CDR3 is 15 residues. V lost 9 bases and J lost 5; bases outside the gene matches: 14. Germline V gene data show CDR1 as SGHRS and CDR2 as YFSETQ. The CDR3 coding sequence is TGCGCCAACCGCCCCCCGAGACAGGGGGCCGACGAGCAGTACTTC. Translation gives CANRPPRQGADEQYF.

The table lists this clonotype with many counts. This chain links TRBV20-1 with TRBJ2-3; 9 nucleotides align to TRBD2. Trimming at V came to 6 bases and at J to 2 bases, leaving 12 bases not matched to a gene. The CDR3 spans 16 residues. The V gene's germline CDR1 is DFQATT and CDR2 SNEGSKA (reference sequence). CDR3 DNA: TGCAGTGCGTCGGGGGTAATAGCGGGGGCCACAGATACGCAGTATTTT. Protein product: CSASGVIAGATDTQYF.

This rearrangement joins TRBV12-3 or TRBV12-4 to TRBJ2-5, with TRBD2 as a possible D gene (5 bases). V was pared by 4 bases and J by 5 bases, with 11 bases between. The CDR3 has 13 residues. Here the CDR3 DNA reads TGTGCCAGCAGTTCCGGCCGAGGGGAGACCCAGTACTTC. Its protein product is CASSSGRGETQYF.

This clonotype was counted ten times or more. The chain has TRBV10-3 and TRBJ2-5; weak D call: TRBD2 (5 bases). Trimming removed 6 bases from V and 3 bases from J, with 11 bases in between. The length of the CDR3 is 13 residues. Germline V gene sequence: CDR1 ENHRY, CDR2 SYGVKD. This CDR3 is CAIRSLEEETQYF. The CDR3 region has the DNA TGTGCCATCAGATCACTAGAGGAAGAGACCCAGTACTTC.

The V and J genes are TRBV18 and TRBJ1-1; maybe TRBD1 (5 bases). The CDR3 is made up of 13 amino acids. Between the trimmed V and J ends, which lost 6 bases and 3 bases, there was a span of 11 bases. Germline CDR1 reads KGHSH; CDR2 reads LQKENI. The CDR3 DNA follows: TGTGCCAGCTCGGGGGGTCTCGACACTGAAGCTTTCTTT. Translated: CASSGGLDTEAFF. Using reference TRBV18 and TRBJ1-1 for the parts outside the CDR3, the full variable domain is NAGVMQNPRHLVRRRGQEARLRCSPMKGHSHVYWYRQLPEEGLKFMVYLQKENIIDESGMPKERFSAEFPKEGPSILRIQQVVRGDSAAYFCASSGGLDTEAFFGQGTRLTVV.

This clonotype was counted a few times. The chain uses TRBV5-1 and TRBJ1-6; no reliable D call. Germline V gene lookup returns CDR1 SGHRS and CDR2 YFSETQ. V was trimmed by 4 bases and J by 10 bases, leaving 21 bases between them. This CDR3 is built from 16 residues. Here the CDR3 DNA reads TGCGCCAGCAGCCCGGGCGGGAAAGGTCCAGCATCACCCCTCCACTTT. Translated, it gives CASSPGGKGPASPLHF.

The chain employs TRBV18 and TRBJ1-4, with 7 bases that match TRBD1. The germline V gene encodes CDR1 KGHSH and CDR2 LQKENI. The junction had 6 bases not matched to a gene; V was cut back by 2 bases and J by 0 bases. The CDR3 sequence is 17 residues long. CDR3 DNA sequence: TGTGCCAGCTCACCAATGGGACAGCGTGCAACTAATGAAAAACTGTTTTTT. It translates to CASSPMGQRATNEKLFF.

This clonotype was detected only a few times. The chain combines TRBV20-1 with TRBJ1-5; no clear D. V was pared by 3 bases and J by 0 bases, with 12 bases between. Germline CDR1 and CDR2: DFQATT and SNEGSKA (reference sequence). The CDR3 runs 15 residues. In nucleotides, the CDR3 is TGCAGTGCTAGGAGGTTCGGGTATAGCAATCAGCCCCAGCATTTT. The encoded protein is CSARRFGYSNQPQHF.

This clonotype was detected many times. The chain is built from TRBV20-1 and TRBJ2-2; the match to TRBD2 covers 9 bases. The CDR3 covers 14 residues. The V gene's germline CDR1 is DFQATT and CDR2 SNEGSKA (reference sequence). Losses at the gene ends were 5 bases for V and 1 base for J; bases not matched to a gene: 2. The CDR3 coding sequence is TGCAGTGCTTCTAGCGGGATGAACACCGGGGAGCTGTTTTTT. Its protein is CSASSGMNTGELFF.

The V and J genes are TRBV4-3 and TRBJ2-4, with 7 positions matching TRBD2. After removal of 5 bases from V and 6 bases from J, the junction contained 7 bases not matched to a gene. Germline assignment: CDR1 LGHNA and CDR2 YSLEER. This CDR3 has 14 residues. The CDR3 DNA follows: TGCGCCAGCAGCGGAGGTCCGGGAGGAAACATTCAGTACTTC. This sequence encodes CASSGGPGGNIQYF.

J is TRBJ1-6 and V is TRBV4-1; tentatively, D is TRBD1 (5 bases). CDR1 MGHRA and CDR2 YSYEKL come from the germline V gene. The CDR3 runs 17 residues. Trimming pared 2 bases from V and 6 bases from J, leaving 17 bases between. CDR3 in amino acids: CASSQHSRGSTNSPLHF. DNA of the CDR3: TGCGCCAGCAGCCAACATTCCCGGGGGTCGACTAATTCACCCCTCCACTTT.

This clonotype was picked up many times. J is TRBJ1-3 and V is TRBV5-5; D might be TRBD1 (6 bases). Germline loops: CDR1 SGHKS, CDR2 YYEKEE (reference sequence). V was cut by 3 bases and J by 3 bases, with 16 bases left in between. The CDR3 is made up of 16 amino acids. This CDR3 reads CASSSSTGRLGNTIYF. The DNA for the CDR3 is TGTGCCAGCAGCTCTTCAACAGGGAGGCTTGGAAACACCATATATTTT.

This clonotype was seen at least ten times. V gene TRBV6-5 combines with J gene TRBJ2-1, with 7 positions matching TRBD2. Per the germline V gene, CDR1 is MNHEY and CDR2 is SVGAGI. The CDR3 consists of 15 residues. V gave up 0 bases and J gave up 5 bases; unmatched junction bases: 4. The CDR3 region is CASSYSFGGDNEQFF. The CDR3 DNA is TGTGCCAGCAGTTACTCGTTTGGGGGGGACAATGAGCAGTTCTTC.

This clonotype was counted at least ten times. The chain uses TRBV12-3 or TRBV12-4 and TRBJ1-1; 7 nucleotides agree with TRBD1. CDR3 length: 15 amino acids. Trimming took 6 bases from V and 1 from J; bases not matched to a gene: 8. DNA of the CDR3: TGTGCCAGCAGCCGGACAGGCCGTCGGAACACTGAAGCTTTCTTT. Translating gives CASSRTGRRNTEAFF.